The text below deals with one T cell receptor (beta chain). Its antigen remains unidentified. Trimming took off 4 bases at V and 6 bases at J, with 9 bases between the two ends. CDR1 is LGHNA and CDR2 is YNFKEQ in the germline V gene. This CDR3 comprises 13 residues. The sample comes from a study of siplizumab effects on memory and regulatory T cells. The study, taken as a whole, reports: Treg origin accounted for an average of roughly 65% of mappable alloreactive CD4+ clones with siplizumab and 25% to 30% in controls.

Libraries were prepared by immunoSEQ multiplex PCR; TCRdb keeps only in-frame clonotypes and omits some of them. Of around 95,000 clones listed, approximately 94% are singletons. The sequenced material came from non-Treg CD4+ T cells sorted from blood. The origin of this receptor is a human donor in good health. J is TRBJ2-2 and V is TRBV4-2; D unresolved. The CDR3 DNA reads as TGTGCCAGCAGCCCCACCGGGCCCGGGGAGCTGTTTTTT. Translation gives CASSPTGPGELFF.